These 10 T cell receptor beta chains originate from one sample sequenced in a study of cytomegalovirus exposure and HLA in healthy donors (dated by TCRdb to the late 2010s). Library construction relied on the immunoSEQ multiplex PCR assay. For the multiplex PCR, a mixture combining 60 forward primers for TCR Vbeta segments and 13 reverse primers for TCR Jbeta segments was used. TCRdb retrieved this table from immuneACCESS and kept in-frame rearrangements only. Not all clones are present; in checked studies, unresolved V genes account for under half, and no reason is known for the remainder. A total of about 130,000 clones appear in this sample, 15% to 20% of them only once. Approximately 2.9% of the sample rests with the top ten. Source material: PBMCs. Receptor source: a female donor in good health and CMV-seropositive.

This clone appeared a few times. J is TRBJ2-3 and V is TRBV30, with 10 bases aligning to TRBD2. Germline assignment: CDR1 GTSNPN and CDR2 SVGIG (reference sequence). The CDR3 spans 15 residues. V gave up 2 bases and J gave up 4 bases; unmatched junction bases: 6. As DNA, the CDR3 is TGTGCCTGGAGTAAGGTAGCGGGAGGCCCAGATACGCAGTATTTT. It encodes CAWSKVAGGPDTQYF.

The gene calls are TRBV19 and TRBJ1-5; unclear D gene. V lost 7 bases, J lost 2 bases, and 9 bases lay in between. The CDR3 has 13 amino acids. Germline CDR1 and CDR2: LNHDA and SQIVND (reference sequence). The CDR3 nucleotides are TGTGCCAGTATGAAGAGGGGCAATCAGCCCCAGCATTTT. This translates into CASMKRGNQPQHF. Filled out from reference TRBV19 and TRBJ1-5, the complete variable domain reads DGGITQSPKYLFRKEGQNVTLSCEQNLNHDAMYWYRQDPGQGLRLIYYSQIVNDFQKGDIAEGYSVSREKKESFPLTVTSAQKNPTAFYLCASMKRGNQPQHFGDGTRLSIL.

A few counts support this clone. This chain uses TRBV7-2 with TRBJ2-5, with D perhaps matching TRBD2 (6 bases). Germline CDR1 SGHTA, CDR2 FQGNSA. CDR3 size: 14 residues. V was shortened by 1 base and J by 0 bases, with 6 bases between the two germline ends. The CDR3 loop reads CASSLGGNQETQYF. In DNA, the CDR3 is TGTGCCAGCAGCTTAGGCGGGAACCAAGAGACCCAGTACTTC.

This clone has at least ten counts. The genes are TRBV11-3 and TRBJ2-5, with D possibly being TRBD2 (7 bases). The CDR3 spans 14 residues. Germline CDR1 SGHNT, CDR2 YENEEA. The V end was cut by 1 base, the J end by 5 bases, with 11 bases between. The CDR3 loop is CASSLGGGQETQYF. Here the CDR3 DNA reads TGTGCCAGCAGCTTAGGCGGGGGCCAGGAGACCCAGTACTTC.

The table lists this clone with a few counts. The genes are TRBV19 and TRBJ2-7, with D perhaps matching TRBD2 (5 bases). The CDR3 extends over 14 amino acids. The V end was cut by 3 bases, the J end by 3 bases, with 12 bases between. Germline-derived CDR1 and CDR2 are LNHDA and SQIVND (reference sequence). The CDR3 DNA sequence: TGTGCCAGTAGTATGGTACTAGGTTTCTACGAGCAGTACTTC. This sequence encodes CASSMVLGFYEQYF.

A few counts support this clone. The gene calls are TRBV2 and TRBJ2-5; D unresolved. The CDR3 loop spans 14 amino acids. Germline CDR1 SNHLY, CDR2 FYNNEI. Trimming cost V 2 bases and J 0 bases, with 7 bases left between them. Here the CDR3 reads CASSEQQYQETQYF. The DNA of the CDR3 is TGTGCCAGCAGTGAACAACAGTACCAAGAGACCCAGTACTTC.

This chain joins TRBV5-1 and TRBJ2-1; 12 bases agree with TRBD2. Trimming took 0 bases from V and 2 from J; bases not matched to a gene: 6. This CDR3 has 18 residues. CDR1 is SGHRS and CDR2 is YFSETQ in the germline V gene. The CDR3 here is CASSLGLAGGEPYNEQFF. The CDR3 coding sequence is TGCGCCAGCAGCTTGGGGCTAGCGGGAGGGGAGCCCTACAATGAGCAGTTCTTC.

This clone occurred a few times. The V gene is TRBV28, the J gene TRBJ2-4; TRBD1 aligns across 7 bases. The ends lost 4 bases at V and 0 bases at J; junction bases unmatched: 6. The germline gives CDR1 MDHEN, CDR2 SYDVKM. The CDR3 covers 16 residues. The CDR3 region has the DNA TGTGCCAGCAGTTGGCGTACAGGGGCAGCCAAAAACATTCAGTACTTC. Amino acid sequence: CASSWRTGAAKNIQYF.

The CDR3 reads CASSLSQASGSHEQYF. The CDR3, as DNA: TGTGCCAGCAGTTTATCCCAAGCTAGCGGGAGCCACGAGCAGTACTTC. This chain links TRBV27 with TRBJ2-7, with 10 positions matching TRBD2. CDR1 and CDR2 (germline): MNHEY, SMNVEV (reference sequence). V dropped 0 bases and J dropped 5; count of bases not matched to a gene: 7. The CDR3 covers 16 residues.

The genes are TRBV30 and TRBJ1-1; D not resolved. Per germline, CDR1 GTSNPN and CDR2 SVGIG (reference sequence). The CDR3 is 15 amino acids. The germline V and J ends were trimmed by 2 bases and 4 bases, with 17 bases remaining between them. The CDR3 loop is CAWSPLQARGTEAFF. The CDR3 region has the DNA TGTGCCTGGAGTCCACTCCAAGCGCGGGGCACTGAAGCTTTCTTT. Using reference TRBV30 and TRBJ1-1 for the parts outside the CDR3, the full variable domain is SQTIHQWPATLVQPVGSPLSLECTVEGTSNPNLYWYRQAAGRGLQLLFYSVGIGQISSEVPQNLSASRPQDRQFILSSKKLLLSDSGFYLCAWSPLQARGTEAFFGQGTRLTVV.